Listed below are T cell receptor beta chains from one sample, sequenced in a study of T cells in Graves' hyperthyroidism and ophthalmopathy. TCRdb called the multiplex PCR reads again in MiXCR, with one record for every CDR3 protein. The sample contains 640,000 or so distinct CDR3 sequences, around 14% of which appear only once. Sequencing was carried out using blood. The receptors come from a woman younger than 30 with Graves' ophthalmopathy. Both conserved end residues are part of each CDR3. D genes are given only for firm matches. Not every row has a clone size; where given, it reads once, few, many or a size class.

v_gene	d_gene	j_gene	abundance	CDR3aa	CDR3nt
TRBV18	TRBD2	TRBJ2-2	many	CASSPPSGIELFF	TGTGCCAGCTCACCACCTAGCGGGATCGAGCTGTTTTTT
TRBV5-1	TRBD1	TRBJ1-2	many	CASSINPPGQTLYGYTF	TGCGCCAGCAGCATAAACCCCCCGGGACAGACACTCTATGGCTACACCTTC
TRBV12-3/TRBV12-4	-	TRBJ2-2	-	CASRLMNTGELFF	TGTGCCAGCAGGCTAATGAACACCGGGGAGCTGTTTTTT
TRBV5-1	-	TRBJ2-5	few	CASSVHPGGEETQYF	TGCGCCAGCAGCGTCCACCCGGGGGGCGAAGAGACCCAGTACTTC
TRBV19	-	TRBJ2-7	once	CASSIVLAGSYEQYF	TGTGCCAGTAGTATAGTTTTGGCAGGCTCCTACGAGCAGTACTTC
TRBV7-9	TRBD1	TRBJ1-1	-	CASSPDRGSGEAFF	TGTGCCAGCAGCCCGGACAGGGGGTCGGGTGAAGCTTTCTTT
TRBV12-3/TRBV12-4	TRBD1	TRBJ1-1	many	CASSPGGKTEAFF	TGTGCCAGCAGCCCAGGGGGCAAGACTGAAGCTTTCTTT
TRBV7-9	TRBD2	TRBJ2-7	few	CASSSGLAGDEQYF	TGTGCCAGCAGCTCCGGACTAGCGGGAGACGAGCAGTACTTC
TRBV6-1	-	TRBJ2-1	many	CASSYREYNEQFF	TGTGCCAGCAGCTACAGGGAGTACAATGAGCAGTTCTTC
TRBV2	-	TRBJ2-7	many	CASRGVGYEQYF	TGTGCCAGCCGTGGAGTCGGCTACGAGCAGTACTTC
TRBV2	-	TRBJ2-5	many	CASHRSPRVDQETQYF	TGTGCCAGCCACAGGAGCCCCAGGGTCGACCAAGAGACCCAGTACTTC
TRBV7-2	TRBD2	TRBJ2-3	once	CARTSGTRDTQYF	TGTGCCAGGACTAGCGGGACGAGGGATACGCAGTATTTT
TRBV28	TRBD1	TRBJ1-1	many	CASSRQGKAFF	TGTGCCAGCAGTCGACAGGGGAAGGCTTTCTTT
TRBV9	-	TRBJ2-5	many	CASSVFTSRGETQYF	TGTGCCAGCAGCGTATTCACCAGCAGAGGGGAGACCCAGTACTTC
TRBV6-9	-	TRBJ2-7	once	CASSSTVWQYF	TGTGCCAGCAGTTCGACGGTCTGGCAGTACTTC
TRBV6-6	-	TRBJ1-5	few	CASSYGRGQPQHF	TGTGCCAGCAGTTACGGGAGGGGTCAGCCCCAGCATTTT
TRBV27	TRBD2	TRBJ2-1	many	CASSFLAGGLDEQFF	TGTGCCAGCAGTTTTCTAGCGGGAGGGCTTGATGAGCAGTTCTTC
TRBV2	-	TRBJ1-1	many	CASSVGGRDTEAFF	TGTGCCAGCAGTGTGGGGGGCAGGGACACTGAAGCTTTCTTT
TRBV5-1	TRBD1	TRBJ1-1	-	CASSLAGGQMNTEAFF	TGCGCCAGCAGCCTGGCTGGGGGACAGATGAACACTGAAGCTTTCTTT
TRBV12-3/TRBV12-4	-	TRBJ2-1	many	CAILFSYNEQFF	TGCGCCATCCTGTTTTCCTACAATGAGCAGTTCTTC
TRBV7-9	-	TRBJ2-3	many	CASSLLAQSTDTQYF	TGTGCCAGCAGCTTACTAGCCCAGAGCACAGATACGCAGTATTTT
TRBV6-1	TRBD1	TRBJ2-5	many	CASRPRDRDMETQYF	TGTGCCAGCAGACCGCGGGACAGGGATATGGAGACCCAGTACTTC
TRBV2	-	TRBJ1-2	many	CASTRIRAAGHGYTF	TGTGCCAGCACGAGAATCCGGGCCGCCGGTCATGGCTACACCTTC
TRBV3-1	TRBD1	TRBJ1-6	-	CASSLSWTGDYSPLHF	TGTGCCAGCAGCCTCAGCTGGACAGGTGACTATTCACCCCTCCACTTT
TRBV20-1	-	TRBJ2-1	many	CSASGPGIDEQFF	TGCAGTGCTAGCGGTCCCGGGATCGATGAGCAGTTCTTC
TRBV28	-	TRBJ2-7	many	CAPRGIYEQYF	TGTGCCCCCAGGGGAATCTACGAGCAGTACTTC
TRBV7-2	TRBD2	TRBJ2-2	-	CASSYRTSGSTGELFF	TGTGCCAGCAGCTATCGGACTAGCGGGAGTACCGGGGAGCTGTTTTTT
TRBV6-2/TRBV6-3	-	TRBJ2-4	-	CASSFTLRGNIQYF	TGTGCCAGCAGTTTTACCCTCAGGGGAAACATTCAGTACTTC
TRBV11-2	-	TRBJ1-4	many	CASSLVGPPDNEKLFF	TGTGCCAGCAGCTTAGTCGGGCCACCGGATAATGAAAAACTGTTTTTT
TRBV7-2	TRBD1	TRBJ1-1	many	CASSKDRAYMNTEAFF	TGTGCCAGCAGTAAGGACAGGGCCTACATGAACACTGAAGCTTTCTTT
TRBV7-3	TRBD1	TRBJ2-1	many	CASSLRQGSYNEQFF	TGTGCCAGCAGCTTAAGACAGGGCTCCTACAATGAGCAGTTCTTC
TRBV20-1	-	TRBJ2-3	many	CSARPTSRDTDTQYF	TGCAGTGCTAGGCCGACTAGTAGGGACACAGATACGCAGTATTTT
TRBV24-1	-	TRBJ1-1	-	CATSDSGPNTEAFF	TGTGCCACCAGTGATTCCGGCCCGAACACTGAAGCTTTCTTT
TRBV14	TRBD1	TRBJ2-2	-	CASSQTGGTWTGELFF	TGTGCCAGCAGCCAAACAGGGGGGACTTGGACCGGGGAGCTGTTTTTT
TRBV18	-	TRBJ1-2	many	CASSPEAAGYGYTF	TGTGCCAGCTCACCAGAGGCAGCGGGCTATGGCTACACCTTC
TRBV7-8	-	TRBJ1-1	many	CASSFSPGPMNTEAFF	TGTGCCAGCAGCTTCAGTCCGGGGCCTATGAACACTGAAGCTTTCTTT